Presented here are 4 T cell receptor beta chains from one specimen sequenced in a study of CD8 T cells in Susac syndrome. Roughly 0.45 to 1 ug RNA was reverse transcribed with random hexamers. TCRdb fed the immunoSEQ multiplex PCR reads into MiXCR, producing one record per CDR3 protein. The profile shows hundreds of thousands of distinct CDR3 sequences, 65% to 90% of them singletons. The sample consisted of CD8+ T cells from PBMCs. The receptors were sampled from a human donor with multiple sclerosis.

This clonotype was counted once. The CDR3, as DNA: TGCAGTGCTGATGTGGGCACTGAGCAGTTCTTC. Translation: CSADVGTEQFF. The chain links TRBV20-1 to TRBJ2-1; no reliable D call. V lost 5 bases to trimming and J lost 9 bases, with 11 bases between them. The CDR3 sequence is 11 residues long. From germline, CDR1 is DFQATT and CDR2 SNEGSKA (reference sequence).

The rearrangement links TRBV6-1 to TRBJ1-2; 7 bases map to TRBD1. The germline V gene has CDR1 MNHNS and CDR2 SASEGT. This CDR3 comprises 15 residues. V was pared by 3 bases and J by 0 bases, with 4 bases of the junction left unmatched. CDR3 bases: TGTGCCAGCAGTGAGACAGGGCCAGCTAACTATGGCTACACCTTC. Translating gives CASSETGPANYGYTF.

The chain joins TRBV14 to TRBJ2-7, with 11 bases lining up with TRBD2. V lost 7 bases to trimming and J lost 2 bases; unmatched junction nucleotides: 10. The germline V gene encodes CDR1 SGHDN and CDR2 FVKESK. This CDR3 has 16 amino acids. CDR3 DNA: TGTGCCAGCAAGGGGACTAGCGGAACCAGCCCCTACGAGCAGTACTTC. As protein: CASKGTSGTSPYEQYF.

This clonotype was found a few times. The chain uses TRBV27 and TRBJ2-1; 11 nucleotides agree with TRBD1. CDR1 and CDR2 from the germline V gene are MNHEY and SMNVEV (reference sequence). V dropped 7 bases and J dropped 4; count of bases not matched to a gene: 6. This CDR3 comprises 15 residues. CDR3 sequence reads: CASTMGTGGYNEQFF. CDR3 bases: TGTGCCAGCACCATGGGGACAGGGGGATACAATGAGCAGTTCTTC.